The TCR beta chain under discussion was sequenced for a study of identical twins. Findings and limits, study-wide: Zero-insertion analyses could be partly confounded by invariant MAIT and iNKT cells.

This clonotype was detected a few times. What it binds is not known. V was clipped by 6 bases and J by 4 bases, with 16 bases between them. There are 15 residues in the CDR3. Germline V CDR1 and CDR2: MNHNS, SASEGT. One entry per CDR3 protein results from TCRdb running MiXCR on the 5' RACE reads. The table shows some 760,000 distinct CDR3 sequences, with roughly 20% occurring only once. These data are also associated with another study on T cells expressing NK-cell markers. From that second work: Seven of the eight sequenced donors were HCMV-seropositive; one was seronegative. The CD3+CD56-NKG2C+ fraction of four donors was likewise dominated by these clonotypes.

This chain uses TRBV6-1 with TRBJ2-1, with a weak D call TRBD2 (6 bases). The specimen sequenced was PBMCs. This TCR derives from a woman younger than 30 in good health. DNA of the CDR3: TGTGCCAGCAGGGCCCTGCGCGGGGCTTACAATGAGCAGTTCTTC. Its protein product is CASRALRGAYNEQFF.